This T cell receptor (beta chain) was sequenced in a study of identical twins. The ends were cut back, 4 bases at V and 10 bases at J, with 31 bases in the middle. Germline V CDR1 and CDR2: KGHDR, SFDVKD. The CDR3 loop spans 19 amino acids. From the 5' RACE reads, TCRdb called clonotypes with MiXCR, one entry per CDR3 protein. The table includes about 530,000 distinct CDR3 sequences, 12% to 15% detected once. These data also featured in a second study, about yellow fever vaccine responses in identical twins.

The chain is built from TRBV24-1 and TRBJ2-1; a possible D gene is TRBD2 (6 bases). The specimen was CD4+ T cells sorted from blood. This TCR was recovered from a woman between 18 and 30 years old in good health. DNA of the CDR3: TGTGCCACCAGTGACTCCGGGCAGGGAGGCAAGGGTCCGGCAAGGGAGCAGTTCTTC. It is translated as CATSDSGQGGKGPAREQFF.